One sample yielded the 3 T cell receptor beta chains listed below, sequenced in a study of blood T cells in healthy people across ages. The use of a sample-barcoded 5' primer and a J-beta primer mix characterized a second PCR of 7 to 11 cycles. TCRdb recomputed calls from the 5' RACE reads with MiXCR, one row per CDR3 protein. The table records some 760,000 distinct CDR3 sequences, 20% to 25% of them present only once. Separately, the same data were catalogued under a study of T cells of mothers and their children.

Material for sequencing was blood. These TCRs come from a boy younger than 18 in good health.

The rearrangement uses TRBV7-9 and TRBJ2-1; either TRBD1 or TRBD2 may supply D (5 bases each). Per the germline V gene, CDR1 is SEHNR and CDR2 is FQNEAQ (reference sequence). V was shortened by 6 bases and J by 5 bases, with 14 bases between the two germline ends. The CDR3 is 14 amino acids. Written as DNA, the CDR3 is TGTGCCAGCAGGGTATCGGGGACCCACAATGAGCAGTTCTTC. It encodes CASRVSGTHNEQFF. Complete variable domain (other parts from reference TRBV7-9 and TRBJ2-1): DTGVSQNPRHKITKRGQNVTFRCDPISEHNRLYWYRQTLGQGPEFLTYFQNEAQLEKSRLLSDRFSAERPKGSFSTLEIQRTEQGDSAMYLCASRVSGTHNEQFFGPGTRLTVL.

This chain connects TRBV29-1 to TRBJ2-1; possible D gene TRBD2, 5 bases. With 6 bases removed from V and 0 bases from J, the gap between germline ends came to 12 bases. The CDR3 has 14 residues. Germline V gene lookup returns CDR1 SQVTM and CDR2 ANQGSEA. The CDR3 is CSVSQRNSYNEQFF. CDR3 in DNA: TGCAGCGTATCCCAGCGGAACTCCTACAATGAGCAGTTCTTC.

In regard to this clonotype: At one boundary the junction diverges from the germline segment, which might be a read error. The chain has TRBV7-9 and TRBJ2-7, with 9 bases matching TRBD2. The CDR3 has 16 amino acids. Germline CDR1 SEHNR, CDR2 FQNEAQ (reference sequence). The chain's CDR3 is CASSSGLALSSYGQYF. For the CDR3, the DNA is TGTGCCAGCAGCTCAGGACTAGCGTTGAGCTCCTACGGGCAGTACTTC.